This T cell receptor beta chain was documented in a study of T cell repertoires in cytomegalovirus infection. General observations from the study: It was HLA-C-restricted CMV-specific TCR beta clonotypes that dominated the response ex vivo.

MiXCR, run by TCRdb on the reads, gives a single entry per CDR3 protein. This table has hundreds of thousands of distinct CDR3 sequences, around 11% appearing once. Per germline, CDR1 LNHDA and CDR2 SQIVND (reference sequence). The CDR3 is 14 residues long. V was trimmed by 3 bases and J by 4 bases, leaving 10 bases between them. This clonotype occurred many times. Its specificity is not known. The sequencing sample was made of PBMCs. The source of this sequence is a human donor in good health (CMV status not recorded). Some clones in this sample may be carry-over from other donors' samples. The chain is built from TRBV19 and TRBJ2-1; D not resolved. This chain's CDR3 is CASSIGQEYNEQFF. The CDR3 bases are TGTGCCAGTAGTATTGGTCAGGAGTACAATGAGCAGTTCTTC.